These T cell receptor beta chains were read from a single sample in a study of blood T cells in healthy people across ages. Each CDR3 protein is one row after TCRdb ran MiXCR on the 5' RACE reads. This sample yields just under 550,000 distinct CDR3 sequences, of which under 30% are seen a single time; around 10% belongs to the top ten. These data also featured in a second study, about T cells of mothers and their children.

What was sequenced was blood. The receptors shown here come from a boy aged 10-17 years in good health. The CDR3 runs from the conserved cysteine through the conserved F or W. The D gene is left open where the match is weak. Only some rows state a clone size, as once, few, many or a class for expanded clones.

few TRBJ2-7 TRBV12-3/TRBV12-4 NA CASSPDSVYEQYF TGTGCCAGCAGTCCCGACAGCGTCTACGAGCAGTACTTC
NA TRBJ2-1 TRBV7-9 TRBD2 CASSPLATFNEQFF TGTGCCAGCAGCCCACTAGCGACCTTCAATGAGCAGTTCTTC
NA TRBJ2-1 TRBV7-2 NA CASSVQVGGGNNEQFF TGTGCCAGCAGCGTACAGGTGGGGGGAGGTAACAATGAGCAGTTCTTC
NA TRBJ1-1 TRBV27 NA CASSLTRSTEAFF TGTGCCAGCAGTTTAACGCGGAGCACTGAAGCTTTCTTT
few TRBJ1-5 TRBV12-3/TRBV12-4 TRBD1 CASSTDRGYQPQHF TGTGCCAGCAGCACGGACAGGGGTTATCAGCCCCAGCATTTT
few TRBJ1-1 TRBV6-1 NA CASYVQVSEAFF TGTGCCAGCTATGTTCAGGTCAGTGAAGCTTTCTTT
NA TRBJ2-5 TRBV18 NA CASSPSRAETQYF TGTGCCAGCTCACCATCTCGGGCGGAGACCCAGTACTTC
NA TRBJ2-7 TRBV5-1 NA CASRQGNEQYF TGCGCCAGCAGACAGGGAAACGAGCAGTACTTC
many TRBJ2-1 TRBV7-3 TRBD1 CASSLHTGTGVNEQFF TGTGCCAGCAGTCTTCATACCGGGACAGGGGTAAATGAGCAGTTCTTC
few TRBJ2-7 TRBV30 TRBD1 CAWSKHSDRVYEQYF TGTGCCTGGAGTAAACACTCCGACAGGGTCTACGAGCAGTACTTC
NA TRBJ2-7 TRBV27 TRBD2 CASSLSASGSSYEQYF TGTGCCAGCAGTTTATCGGCTAGCGGCAGCTCCTACGAGCAGTACTTC
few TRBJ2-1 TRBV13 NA CASSLGLGHPSYNEQFF TGTGCCAGCAGCTTAGGCCTAGGACACCCCTCCTACAATGAGCAGTTCTTC
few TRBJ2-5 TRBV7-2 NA CASSPWGQETQYF TGTGCCAGCAGCCCCTGGGGCCAAGAGACCCAGTACTTC
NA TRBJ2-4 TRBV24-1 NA CATSPRGSENIQYF TGTGCCACCTCCCCCAGAGGGTCAGAGAACATTCAGTACTTC
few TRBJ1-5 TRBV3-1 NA CASSPIAGSQPQHF TGTGCCAGCAGCCCCATAGCAGGGTCCCAGCCCCAGCATTTT
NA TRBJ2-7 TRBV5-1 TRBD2 CASSFGLAGAYEQYF TGCGCCAGCAGCTTCGGGCTAGCGGGGGCCTACGAGCAGTACTTC
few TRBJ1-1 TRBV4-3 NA CASSQVGDMNTEAFF TGCGCCAGCAGCCAAGTGGGGGACATGAACACTGAAGCTTTCTTT
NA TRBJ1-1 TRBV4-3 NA CASSQGSPTGGNTEAFF TGCGCCAGCAGCCAAGGTTCACCGACAGGAGGGAACACTGAAGCTTTCTTT
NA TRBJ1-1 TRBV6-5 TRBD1 CASSYSWPRGPEGMNTEAFF TGTGCCAGCAGTTACTCGTGGCCCAGGGGGCCGGAGGGGATGAACACTGAAGCTTTCTTT
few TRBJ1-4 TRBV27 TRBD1 CASRKTGINEKLFF TGTGCCAGCAGGAAGACAGGGATTAATGAAAAACTGTTTTTT
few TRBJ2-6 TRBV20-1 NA CSAISRAGANVLTF TGCAGTGCTATAAGCCGGGCTGGGGCCAACGTCCTGACTTTC
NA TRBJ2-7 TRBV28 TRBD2 CASSPRTSGGLYEQYF TGTGCCAGCAGTCCCCGGACTAGCGGGGGGCTCTACGAGCAGTACTTC
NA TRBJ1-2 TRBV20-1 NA CSARGKISYGYTF TGCAGTGCTAGAGGGAAGATATCCTATGGCTACACCTTC
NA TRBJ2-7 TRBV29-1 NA CSVAADYEQYF TGCAGCGTTGCGGCGGACTACGAGCAGTACTTC
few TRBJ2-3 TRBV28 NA CASSFRRRAPQYF TGTGCCAGCAGTTTTAGGAGGAGGGCTCCGCAGTATTTT
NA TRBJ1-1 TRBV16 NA CASSQSWQPFFTEAFF TGTGCCAGCAGCCAATCTTGGCAACCCTTCTTCACTGAAGCTTTCTTT
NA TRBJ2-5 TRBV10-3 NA CAIKGPRETQYF TGTGCCATCAAGGGGCCTCGAGAGACCCAGTACTTC
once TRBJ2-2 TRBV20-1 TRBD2 CSASPGGKGGELFF TGCAGTGCTAGTCCGGGGGGAAAGGGCGGGGAGCTGTTTTTT
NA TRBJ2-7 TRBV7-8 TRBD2 CASSLSRLAGAYEQYF TGTGCCAGCAGCTTATCTCGACTAGCGGGAGCCTACGAGCAGTACTTC
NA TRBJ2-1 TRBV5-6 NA CASSLAQLARDEQFF TGTGCCAGCAGCTTGGCGCAGCTTGCGAGGGATGAGCAGTTCTTC
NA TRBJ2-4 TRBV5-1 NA CASSLAGIQYF TGCGCCAGCAGCTTGGCTGGCATTCAGTACTTC
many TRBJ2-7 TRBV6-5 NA CASSYSGGPYEQYF TGTGCCAGCAGTTACTCCGGCGGGCCCTACGAGCAGTACTTC
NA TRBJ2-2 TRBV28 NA CASSFEGVFTGELFF TGTGCCAGCAGCTTCGAGGGAGTGTTCACCGGGGAGCTGTTTTTT
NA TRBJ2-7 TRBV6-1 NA CASSEAGESSYEQYF TGTGCCAGCAGTGAAGCGGGGGAGAGCTCCTACGAGCAGTACTTC
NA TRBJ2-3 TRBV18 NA CASSPRTSSKRTDTQYF TGTGCCAGCTCACCCCGGACTTCTTCGAAGCGCACAGATACGCAGTATTTT
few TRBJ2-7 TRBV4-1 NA CASSQVLAPWGEQYF TGCGCCAGCAGCCAAGTCCTAGCCCCTTGGGGCGAGCAGTACTTC
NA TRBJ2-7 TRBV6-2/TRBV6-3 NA CASSGPRAEQNYEQYF TGTGCCAGCAGTGGACCCAGGGCCGAACAAAACTACGAGCAGTACTTC
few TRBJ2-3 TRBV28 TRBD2 CASSLQARGTDTQYF TGTGCCAGCAGTTTACAAGCGCGGGGGACAGATACGCAGTATTTT
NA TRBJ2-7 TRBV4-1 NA CASSQTPGVVYEQYF TGCGCCAGCAGCCAAACCCCGGGAGTGGTCTACGAGCAGTACTTC
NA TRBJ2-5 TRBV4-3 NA CASSQGGGLQETQYF TGCGCCAGCAGCCAAGGAGGGGGTCTGCAAGAGACCCAGTACTTC
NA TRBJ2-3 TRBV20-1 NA CSAIDTQYF TGCAGTGCTATAGATACGCAGTATTTT
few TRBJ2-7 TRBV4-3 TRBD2 CASSQDGGGGASHSEQYF TGCGCCAGCAGCCAAGACGGCGGCGGGGGGGCCTCACACTCCGAGCAGTACTTC
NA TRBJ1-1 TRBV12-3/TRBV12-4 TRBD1 CASSLRTGLNEAFF TGTGCCAGCAGTTTAAGGACAGGGTTGAACGAAGCTTTCTTT
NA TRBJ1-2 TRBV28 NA CASNEVSNYGYTF TGTGCCAGCAACGAGGTTTCGAACTATGGCTACACCTTC
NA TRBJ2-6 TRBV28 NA CAIEVLPGANVLTF TGTGCCATCGAGGTCCTACCTGGGGCCAACGTCCTGACTTTC
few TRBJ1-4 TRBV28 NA CASRRGVGEKLFF TGTGCCAGCAGGAGGGGAGTGGGGGAAAAACTGTTTTTT
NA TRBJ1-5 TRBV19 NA CASSKVGGSSAVPQHF TGTGCCAGTAGTAAAGTGGGGGGAAGTTCAGCTGTGCCCCAGCATTTT
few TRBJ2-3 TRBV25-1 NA CASSELPGKEDTQYF TGTGCCAGCAGTGAATTACCCGGAAAGGAGGATACGCAGTATTTT
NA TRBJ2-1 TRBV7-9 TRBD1 CASSPRTGGNNEQFF TGTGCCAGCAGCCCACGGACAGGGGGAAACAATGAGCAGTTCTTC
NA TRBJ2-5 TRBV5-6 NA CASSPVGRTQETQYF TGTGCCAGCAGCCCGGTCGGGCGGACACAAGAGACCCAGTACTTC
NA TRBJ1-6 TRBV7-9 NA CASSFEAVPNSPLHF TGTGCCAGCAGCTTTGAGGCTGTGCCTAATTCACCCCTCCACTTT
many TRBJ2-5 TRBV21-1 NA CASSSGAEQETQYF TGTGCCAGCAGCAGTGGTGCCGAACAAGAGACCCAGTACTTC
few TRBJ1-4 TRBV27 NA CASSLSGWGVLEKLFF TGTGCCAGCAGTTTATCGGGTTGGGGAGTTCTCGAAAAACTGTTTTTT
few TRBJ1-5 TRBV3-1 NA CASSPARGNQPQHF TGTGCCAGCAGCCCTGCGAGGGGGAATCAGCCCCAGCATTTT